Following are 32 T cell receptor beta chains from one sample sequenced in a study of cytomegalovirus exposure and HLA in healthy donors. PCR primers comprised 60 Vbeta and 13 Jbeta primers. Using immunoSEQ multiplex PCR, the repertoire was profiled, and TCRdb retains in-frame clones only, with some absent. This sample has approximately 56,000 clones, with about 71% found just once. Sequenced sample: PBMCs. Every receptor here comes from a woman aged 50 to 60 in good health and CMV-seropositive.

This clone was picked up a small number of times. The chain has TRBV5-1 and TRBJ2-3; 8 bases align to TRBD2. Germline loops: CDR1 SGHRS, CDR2 YFSETQ. The trim removed 4 bases at V and 2 bases at J, leaving 12 bases unmatched. The CDR3 has 17 amino acids. CDR3 amino acids: CASSPARTGGNTDTQYF. CDR3 bases: TGCGCCAGCAGCCCCGCCCGTACGGGGGGGAACACAGATACGCAGTATTTT.

This chain links TRBV7-3 with TRBJ2-1; 11 positions match TRBD2. Losses at the gene ends were 3 bases for V and 0 bases for J; bases not matched to a gene: 7. This CDR3 has 18 amino acids. The V gene's germline CDR1 is SGHTA and CDR2 FQGTGA. The CDR3 sequence: CASSLVGLAEISYNEQFF. The DNA for the CDR3 is TGTGCCAGCAGCTTGGTGGGACTAGCGGAAATCTCCTACAATGAGCAGTTCTTC. Full variable domain (outside the CDR3, taken from reference TRBV7-3 and TRBJ2-1): GAGVSQTPSNKVTEKGKYVELRCDPISGHTALYWYRQSLGQGPEFLIYFQGTGAADDSGLPNDRFFAVRPEGSVSTLKIQRTERGDSAVYLCASSLVGLAEISYNEQFFGPGTRLTVL.

This chain links TRBV5-1 with TRBJ2-1; 9 nucleotides agree with TRBD2. V lost 4 bases and J lost 6; bases outside the gene matches: 14. The CDR3 sequence is 17 residues long. CDR1 is SGHRS and CDR2 is YFSETQ in the germline V gene. CDR3 DNA: TGCGCCAGCAGCACGGGGGGTCTAGCGGGAACCGGCAATGAGCAGTTCTTC. Translation: CASSTGGLAGTGNEQFF.

The rearrangement joins TRBV19 to TRBJ2-7, with 11 bases lining up with TRBD1. Per germline, CDR1 LNHDA and CDR2 SQIVND (reference sequence). With 6 bases clipped from V and 4 bases from J, the junction kept 11 bases outside the gene matches. The CDR3 extends over 16 amino acids. The CDR3 here is CASSRTGGAGKYEQYF. The CDR3 DNA follows: TGTGCCAGTAGCCGGACAGGGGGCGCGGGAAAGTACGAGCAGTACTTC.

V is TRBV7-8 and J is TRBJ2-4, with 8 bases that match TRBD1. This CDR3 contains 19 residues. Germline CDR1 SGHVS, CDR2 FQNEAQ. J gave up 0 bases and V 4 bases, and 14 bases lay outside the gene matches. The CDR3 loop reads CASSSTPLGQGEAKNIQYF. CDR3 bases: TGTGCCAGCAGCTCCACCCCCCTTGGACAGGGAGAAGCCAAAAACATTCAGTACTTC.

This chain uses TRBV4-2 with TRBJ2-3; 9 bases line up with TRBD2. Germline V gene sequence: CDR1 LGHNA, CDR2 YNFKEQ. Trimming took 4 bases from V and 2 from J; bases not matched to a gene: 7. This CDR3 has 16 amino acids. Written as DNA, the CDR3 is TGTGCCAGCAGCCTCTGGGGCGGGGGGGCCACAGATACGCAGTATTTT. The encoded protein is CASSLWGGGATDTQYF.

This rearrangement joins TRBV23-1 to TRBJ2-7; D remains unclear. TRBV23-1 carries the ORF label, with uncertain function. Trimming took off 4 bases at V and 2 bases at J, with 15 bases between the two ends. The CDR3 covers 15 residues. As DNA, the CDR3 is TGCGCCAGCAGTCGGCGGCCTTCGTGCCCCTACGAGCAGTACTTC. Translated, it gives CASSRRPSCPYEQYF.

The genes are TRBV28 and TRBJ1-2; TRBD1 might be the D (6 bases). In germline, CDR1 is MDHEN, CDR2 SYDVKM. The CDR3 has 14 amino acids. V lost 4 bases and J 5 bases, leaving 14 bases between the germline ends. CDR3 sequence: CASSSASGVYGYTF. The CDR3 DNA reads TGTGCCAGCAGTTCTGCTTCAGGGGTTTATGGCTACACCTTC.

J is TRBJ1-1 and V is TRBV6-6; D uncertain. This CDR3 comprises 15 residues. The V end was cut by 3 bases, the J end by 5 bases, with 16 bases between. Germline CDR1 is MNHNY and CDR2 is SVGAGI (reference sequence). The CDR3 sequence is CASSYSATGATEAFF. Here the CDR3 DNA reads TGTGCCAGCAGTTATTCGGCCACGGGAGCGACTGAAGCTTTCTTT.

This clone was counted only a few times. This same CDR3 is encoded by further DNA sequences in the sample. V is TRBV7-6 and J is TRBJ1-6; the D gene is possibly TRBD1 (6 bases). The CDR3 is 14 residues long. The germline V and J ends were trimmed by 1 base and 7 bases, with 8 bases remaining between them. CDR1 is SGHVS, CDR2 FNYEAQ, per germline. The CDR3 is CASSLGDNNSPLHF. The DNA for the CDR3 is TGTGCCAGCAGCTTAGGGGACAACAATTCACCCCTCCACTTT.

The chain couples TRBV30 to TRBJ2-2; D is ambiguous. The CDR3 consists of 16 residues. Trimming left V 1 base short and J 1 base short, with 13 bases between. CDR1 is GTSNPN, CDR2 SVGIG, per germline (reference sequence). The CDR3 bases are TGTGCCTGGAGTGGGCGAGGATGGGTGAACACCGGGGAGCTGTTTTTT. This encodes CAWSGRGWVNTGELFF.

The chain couples TRBV15 to TRBJ1-4; D might be TRBD1 (5 bases). The CDR3 runs to 14 residues. The V gene's germline CDR1 is LNHNV and CDR2 YYDKDF (reference sequence). Trimming stripped 5 bases from V and 4 bases from J, with 11 bases between. The CDR3 DNA sequence: TGTGCCACCAGCCCGGGGGATTTTAATGAAAAACTGTTTTTT. Its translation is CATSPGDFNEKLFF.

The chain recombines TRBV18 with TRBJ1-3; no clear D gene. The CDR3 has 13 residues. V lost 3 bases and J lost 2, with 5 bases in between. Germline V gives CDR1 KGHSH, CDR2 LQKENI. CDR3 bases: TGTGCCAGCTCACCCACGGCTGGAAACACCATATATTTT. It codes for CASSPTAGNTIYF.

This clone was seen once. V gene TRBV5-4 combines with J gene TRBJ1-2, with D perhaps matching TRBD1 (6 bases). This CDR3 contains 14 residues. Trimming left V 1 base short and J 8 bases short, with 15 bases between. Germline CDR1 and CDR2: SGHNT and YYREEE (reference sequence). CDR3 region: CASSLINRESGYTF. CDR3 DNA sequence: TGTGCCAGCAGCTTGATCAACAGGGAAAGCGGCTACACCTTC.

The chain has TRBV4-2 and TRBJ2-1; 13 bases fit TRBD2. Germline CDR1 LGHNA, CDR2 YNFKEQ. The ends lost 6 bases at V and 10 bases at J; junction bases unmatched: 15. The CDR3 is 17 residues long. The CDR3 loop is CASSPTSGGTMFGEQFF. As DNA, the CDR3 is TGTGCCAGCAGTCCGACTAGCGGGGGGACAATGTTTGGGGAGCAGTTCTTC.

This chain uses TRBV28 with TRBJ1-3, with D possibly being TRBD1 (5 bases). Trimming cost V 7 bases and J 4 bases, with 17 bases left between them. Germline values: CDR1 MDHEN, CDR2 SYDVKM. This CDR3 has 15 residues. Here the CDR3 reads CASTPSRAGGNTIYF. In DNA form, the CDR3 reads TGTGCCAGCACCCCGAGTCGGGCAGGGGGAAACACCATATATTTT.

The V and J genes are TRBV28 and TRBJ1-5; D not certain. CDR1 is MDHEN and CDR2 is SYDVKM in the germline V gene. The CDR3 is 13 amino acids. The germline V and J ends were trimmed by 1 base and 7 bases, with 8 bases remaining between them. The CDR3: CASSLFGRQPQHF. The CDR3 DNA follows: TGTGCCAGCAGTTTATTCGGGAGGCAGCCCCAGCATTTT.

The chain links TRBV6-5 to TRBJ2-7; TRBD1 might be the D (6 bases). This CDR3 has 14 residues. Germline V gene lookup returns CDR1 MNHEY and CDR2 SVGAGI. V lost 6 bases and J lost 2, with 14 bases in between. The CDR3 loop reads CASRVGALTYEQYF. In DNA form, the CDR3 reads TGTGCCAGCAGAGTGGGGGCCCTCACCTACGAGCAGTACTTC.

This chain uses TRBV5-1 with TRBJ2-1; 12 bases agree with TRBD2. Germline CDR1 SGHRS, CDR2 YFSETQ. The trim removed 3 bases at V and 0 bases at J, leaving 10 bases unmatched. The CDR3 has 19 amino acids. In nucleotides, the CDR3 is TGCGCCAGCAGCTCCGGACTAGCGGGGATCGTCAGCTCCTACAATGAGCAGTTCTTC. The encoded protein is CASSSGLAGIVSSYNEQFF.

This clone appeared a few times. The chain uses TRBV4-2 and TRBJ2-7, with D possibly matching TRBD1 (7 bases). The CDR3 is made up of 16 amino acids. CDR1 and CDR2 (germline): LGHNA, YNFKEQ. Deletions cut 4 bases from V and 1 base from J, with 17 bases between. CDR3 in amino acids: CASSRGEGGRSYEQYF. The CDR3 region has the DNA TGTGCCAGCAGCCGGGGGGAAGGGGGCCGGTCCTACGAGCAGTACTTC.

This chain joins TRBV5-1 and TRBJ2-1; D ambiguous. Trimming removed 0 bases from V and 7 bases from J, with 17 bases in between. CDR1 is SGHRS and CDR2 is YFSETQ in the germline V gene. This CDR3 is 16 amino acids long. CDR3 sequence reads: CASSLEAATSRNEQFF. In nucleotides, the CDR3 is TGCGCCAGCAGCTTGGAGGCAGCTACATCGCGGAATGAGCAGTTCTTC.

This clone was seen only once. Other DNA sequences in the sample encode the same CDR3. This rearrangement joins TRBV2 to TRBJ1-3; a possible D gene is TRBD1 (6 bases). The CDR3 is 13 amino acids. The V gene lost 7 bases and the J gene lost 0 bases, with 7 bases spanning the gap. Germline lookup yields CDR1 SNHLY and CDR2 FYNNEI. CDR3 in DNA: TGTGCCAGCAAACAGGGCTCTGGAAACACCATATATTTT. Residues: CASKQGSGNTIYF. Together with reference TRBV2 and TRBJ1-3, the CDR3 gives the full variable domain: EPEVTQTPSHQVTQMGQEVILRCVPISNHLYFYWYRQILGQKVEFLVSFYNNEISEKSEIFDDQFSVERPDGSNFTLKIRSTKLEDSAMYFCASKQGSGNTIYFGEGSWLTVV.

The chain carries TRBV5-1 and TRBJ2-1; 8 nucleotides align to TRBD1. The CDR3 length is 15 residues. V was clipped by 2 bases and J by 0 bases; unmatched bases: 1. Germline V gene data show CDR1 as SGHRS and CDR2 as YFSETQ. CDR3 residues: CASSLQGGSYNEQFF. The CDR3, as DNA: TGCGCCAGCAGCTTACAGGGGGGCTCCTACAATGAGCAGTTCTTC.

The V gene is TRBV14, the J gene TRBJ1-5, with D possibly TRBD1 on 5 matching bases. Germline CDR1 is SGHDN and CDR2 is FVKESK. V lost 4 bases, J lost 6 bases, and 13 bases lay in between. This CDR3 is built from 14 residues. Written as DNA, the CDR3 is TGTGCCAGCAGCCGGCTTGGGGCCAGTCAGCCCCAGCATTTT. Protein product: CASSRLGASQPQHF.

The chain has TRBV27 and TRBJ1-5; no clear D gene. The CDR3 covers 13 residues. CDR1 is MNHEY and CDR2 is SMNVEV in the germline V gene (reference sequence). Trimming took off 4 bases at V and 11 bases at J, with 15 bases between the two ends. The CDR3 nucleotides read TGTGCCAGCAGTTCCGCGTCCCCATTGTCCCAGCATTTT. This encodes CASSSASPLSQHF.

The chain recombines TRBV18 with TRBJ2-5; TRBD2 agrees at 11 bases. This CDR3 spans 15 amino acids. Germline assignment: CDR1 KGHSH and CDR2 LQKENI. J gave up 6 bases and V 4 bases, and 7 bases lay outside the gene matches. CDR3 nucleotide sequence: TGTGCCAGCTCACTAGATGGGACTAGCGGCAAGACCCAGTACTTC. Residues: CASSLDGTSGKTQYF.

The V and J genes are TRBV6-5 and TRBJ1-1; D may be TRBD1 (6 bases). The V gene's germline CDR1 is MNHEY and CDR2 SVGAGI. Trimming cost V 5 bases and J 0 bases, with 10 bases left between them. The CDR3 length is 14 residues. The CDR3 coding sequence is TGTGCCAGCAGTGCGACAGGATTGAACACTGAAGCTTTCTTT. This encodes CASSATGLNTEAFF.

This clone was detected only a few times. This chain uses TRBV19 with TRBJ1-5; perhaps TRBD1 as D (5 bases). Trimming left V 6 bases short and J 6 bases short, with 12 bases between. The length of the CDR3 is 13 residues. Germline V gene data show CDR1 as LNHDA and CDR2 as SQIVND (reference sequence). CDR3 DNA sequence: TGTGCCAGTAGCCGCGGGGGGATTCAGCCCCAGCATTTT. This encodes CASSRGGIQPQHF.

This chain links TRBV28 with TRBJ1-5; D remains unclear. V was pared by 9 bases and J by 0 bases, with 9 bases between. Germline loops: CDR1 MDHEN, CDR2 SYDVKM. The CDR3 consists of 13 residues. This CDR3 is CASLGNSNQPQHF. The CDR3 region has the DNA TGTGCCAGTCTCGGGAATAGCAATCAGCCCCAGCATTTT.

This rearrangement joins TRBV25-1 to TRBJ1-1; D perhaps matches TRBD1 (6 bases). The CDR3 sequence is 12 residues long. Germline values: CDR1 MGHDK, CDR2 SYGVNS. V gave up 10 bases and J gave up 5 bases, with 14 bases separating them. This CDR3 reads CATRDTMTEAFF. The CDR3 DNA sequence: TGTGCCACTCGGGACACTATGACTGAAGCTTTCTTT. Complete variable domain (other parts from reference TRBV25-1 and TRBJ1-1): EADIYQTPRYLVIGTGKKITLECSQTMGHDKMYWYQQDPGMELHLIHYSYGVNSTEKGDLSSESTVSRIRTEHFPLTLESARPSHTSQYLCATRDTMTEAFFGQGTRLTVV.

The chain carries TRBV5-1 and TRBJ1-4; TRBD1 might be the D (5 bases). The CDR3 runs 15 residues. Germline V gene data show CDR1 as SGHRS and CDR2 as YFSETQ. V was pared by 0 bases and J by 7 bases, with 13 bases between. CDR3: CASSLVGAGGEKLFF. The CDR3 region has the DNA TGCGCCAGCAGCTTGGTAGGGGCCGGTGGTGAAAAACTGTTTTTT. The full variable domain, in which reference TRBV5-1 and TRBJ1-4 provide the parts outside the CDR3, is KAGVTQTPRYLIKTRGQQVTLSCSPISGHRSVSWYQQTPGQGLQFLFEYFSETQRNKGNFPGRFSGRQFSNSRSEMNVSTLELGDSALYLCASSLVGAGGEKLFFGSGTQLSVL.

V usage is TRBV14 and J usage is TRBJ1-4, with D perhaps matching TRBD1 (5 bases). Germline CDR1 SGHDN, CDR2 FVKESK. V gave up 0 bases and J gave up 8 bases, with 22 bases separating them. The CDR3 has 18 amino acids. The CDR3 region has the DNA TGTGCCAGCAGCCAAGAGTCCGGACTGGCAGGGCGGGAGGAAAAACTGTTTTTT. It specifies CASSQESGLAGREEKLFF.